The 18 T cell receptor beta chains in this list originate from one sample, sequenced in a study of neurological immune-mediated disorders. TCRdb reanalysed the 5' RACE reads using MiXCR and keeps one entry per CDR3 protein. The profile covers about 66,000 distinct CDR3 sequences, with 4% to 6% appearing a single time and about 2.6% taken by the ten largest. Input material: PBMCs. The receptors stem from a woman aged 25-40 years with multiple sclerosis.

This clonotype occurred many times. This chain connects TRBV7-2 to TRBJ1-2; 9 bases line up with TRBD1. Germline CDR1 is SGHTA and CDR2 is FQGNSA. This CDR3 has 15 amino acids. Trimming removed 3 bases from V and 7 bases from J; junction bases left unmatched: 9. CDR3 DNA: TGTGCCAGCAGCTTGCCGACAGGGGGAAGGATTGGCTACACCTTC. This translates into CASSLPTGGRIGYTF.

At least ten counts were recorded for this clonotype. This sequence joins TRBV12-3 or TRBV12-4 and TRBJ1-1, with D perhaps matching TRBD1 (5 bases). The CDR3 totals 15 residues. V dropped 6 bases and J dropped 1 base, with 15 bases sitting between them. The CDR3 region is CASSPVGATNTEAFF. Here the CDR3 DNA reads TGTGCCAGCAGCCCAGTAGGGGCTACGAACACTGAAGCTTTCTTT.

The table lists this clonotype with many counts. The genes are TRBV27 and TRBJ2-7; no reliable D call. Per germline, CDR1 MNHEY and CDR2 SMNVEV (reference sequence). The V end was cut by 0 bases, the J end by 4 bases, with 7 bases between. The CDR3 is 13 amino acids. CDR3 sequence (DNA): TGTGCCAGCAGTTTATCGATGGATTACGAGCAGTACTTC. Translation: CASSLSMDYEQYF.

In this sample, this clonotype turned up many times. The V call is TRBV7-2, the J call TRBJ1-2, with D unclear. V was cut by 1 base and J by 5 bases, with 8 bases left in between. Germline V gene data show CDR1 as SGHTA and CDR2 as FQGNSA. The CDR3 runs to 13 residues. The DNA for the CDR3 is TGTGCCAGCAGCTTAGAACGCGGATATGGCTACACCTTC. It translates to CASSLERGYGYTF. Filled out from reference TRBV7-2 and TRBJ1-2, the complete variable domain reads GAGVSQSPSNKVTEKGKDVELRCDPISGHTALYWYRQSLGQGLEFLIYFQGNSAPDKSGLPSDRFSAERTGGSVSTLTIQRTQQEDSAVYLCASSLERGYGYTFGSGTRLTVV.

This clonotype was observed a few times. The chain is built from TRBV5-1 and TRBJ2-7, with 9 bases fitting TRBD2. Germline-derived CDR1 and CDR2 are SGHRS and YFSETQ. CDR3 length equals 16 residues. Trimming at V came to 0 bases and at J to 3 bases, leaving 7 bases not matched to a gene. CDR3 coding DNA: TGCGCCAGCAGCTTGGCCGCTAGCGGGGATTTCTACGAGCAGTACTTC. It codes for CASSLAASGDFYEQYF. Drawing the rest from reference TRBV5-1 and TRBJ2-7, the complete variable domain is KAGVTQTPRYLIKTRGQQVTLSCSPISGHRSVSWYQQTPGQGLQFLFEYFSETQRNKGNFPGRFSGRQFSNSRSEMNVSTLELGDSALYLCASSLAASGDFYEQYFGPGTRLTVT.

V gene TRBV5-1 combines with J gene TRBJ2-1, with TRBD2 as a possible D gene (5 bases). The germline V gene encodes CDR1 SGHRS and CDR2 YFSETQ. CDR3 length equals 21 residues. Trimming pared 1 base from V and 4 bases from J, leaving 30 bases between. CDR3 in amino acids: CASSLPLSFVTPLGQYNEQFF. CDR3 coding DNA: TGCGCCAGCAGCTTGCCCCTTAGTTTCGTTACCCCACTAGGTCAATACAATGAGCAGTTCTTC.

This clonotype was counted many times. The CDR3 DNA is TGTGCCAGCGGGGGGGGGAATCAGCCCCAGCATTTT. Its translation: CASGGGNQPQHF. The rearrangement links TRBV28 to TRBJ1-5; maybe TRBD1 (5 bases). The CDR3 extends over 12 amino acids. V lost 8 bases and J lost 4, with 9 bases in between. Germline CDR1 MDHEN, CDR2 SYDVKM.

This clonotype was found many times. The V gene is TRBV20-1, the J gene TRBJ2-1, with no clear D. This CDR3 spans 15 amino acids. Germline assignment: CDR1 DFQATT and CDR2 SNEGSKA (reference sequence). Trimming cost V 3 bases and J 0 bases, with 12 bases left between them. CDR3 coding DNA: TGCAGTGCTAGTGTGACCATCAGCTCCTACAATGAGCAGTTCTTC. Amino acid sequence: CSASVTISSYNEQFF.

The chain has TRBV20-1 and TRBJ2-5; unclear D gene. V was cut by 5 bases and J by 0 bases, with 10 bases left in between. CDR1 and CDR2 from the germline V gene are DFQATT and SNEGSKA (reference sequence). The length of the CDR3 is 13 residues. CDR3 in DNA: TGCAGTGCTGCAACGAGCCACCAAGAGACCCAGTACTTC. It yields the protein CSAATSHQETQYF.

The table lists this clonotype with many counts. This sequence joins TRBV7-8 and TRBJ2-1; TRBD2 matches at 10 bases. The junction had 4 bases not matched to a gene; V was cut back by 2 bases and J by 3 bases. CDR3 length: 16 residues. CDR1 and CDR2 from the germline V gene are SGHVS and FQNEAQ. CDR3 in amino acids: CASSLTGLAVYNEQFF. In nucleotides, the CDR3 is TGTGCCAGCAGCTTAACCGGACTAGCGGTCTACAATGAGCAGTTCTTC.

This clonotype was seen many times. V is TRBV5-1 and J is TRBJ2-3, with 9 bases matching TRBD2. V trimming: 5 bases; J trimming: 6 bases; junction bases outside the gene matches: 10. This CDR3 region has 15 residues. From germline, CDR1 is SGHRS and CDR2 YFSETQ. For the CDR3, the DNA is TGCGCCAGCAGGCGGAGACTAGCGGATACGGATACGCAGTATTTT. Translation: CASRRRLADTDTQYF.

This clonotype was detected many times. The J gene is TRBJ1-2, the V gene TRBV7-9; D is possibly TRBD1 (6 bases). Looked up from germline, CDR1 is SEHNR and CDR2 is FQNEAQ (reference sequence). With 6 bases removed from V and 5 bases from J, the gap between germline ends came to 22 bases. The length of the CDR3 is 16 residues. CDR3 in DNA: TGTGCCAGCAGGTTGGGGGCTGCTTCAAGTGGGTATGGCTACACCTTC. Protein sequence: CASRLGAASSGYGYTF.

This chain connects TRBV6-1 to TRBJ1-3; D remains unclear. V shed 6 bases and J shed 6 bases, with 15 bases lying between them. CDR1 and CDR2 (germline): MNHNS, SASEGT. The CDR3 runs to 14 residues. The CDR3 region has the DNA TGTGCCAGCAGCGCCGGATCGAACCCAAACACCATATATTTT. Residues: CASSAGSNPNTIYF.

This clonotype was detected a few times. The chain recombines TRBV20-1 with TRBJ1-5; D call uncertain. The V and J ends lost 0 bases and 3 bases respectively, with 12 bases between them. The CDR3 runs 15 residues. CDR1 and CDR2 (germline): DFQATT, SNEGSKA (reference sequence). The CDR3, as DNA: TGCAGTGCTAGAGATGGCAGGAGACTCAATCAGCCCCAGCATTTT. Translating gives CSARDGRRLNQPQHF.

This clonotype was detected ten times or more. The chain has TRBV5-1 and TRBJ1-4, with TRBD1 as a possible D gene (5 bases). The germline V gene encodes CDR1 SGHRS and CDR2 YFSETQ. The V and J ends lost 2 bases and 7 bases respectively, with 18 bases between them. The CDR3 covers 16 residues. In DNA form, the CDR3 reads TGCGCCAGCAGCTTACCGGACTTTTCGGGGGTTGAAAAACTGTTTTTT. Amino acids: CASSLPDFSGVEKLFF.

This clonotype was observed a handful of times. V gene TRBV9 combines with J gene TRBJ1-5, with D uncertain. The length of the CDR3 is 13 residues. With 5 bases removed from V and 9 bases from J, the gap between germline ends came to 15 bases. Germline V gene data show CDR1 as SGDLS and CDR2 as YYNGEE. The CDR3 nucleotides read TGTGCCAGCAGTGCCGAGGGCCCCGGGCCCCAGCATTTT. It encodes CASSAEGPGPQHF.

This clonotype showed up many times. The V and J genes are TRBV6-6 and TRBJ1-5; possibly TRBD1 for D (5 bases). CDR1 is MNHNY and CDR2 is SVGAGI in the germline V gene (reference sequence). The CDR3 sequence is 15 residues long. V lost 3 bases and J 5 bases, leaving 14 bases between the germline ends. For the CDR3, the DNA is TGTGCCAGCAGTTATTACAGGCCCGAATATCAGCCCCAGCATTTT. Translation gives CASSYYRPEYQPQHF.

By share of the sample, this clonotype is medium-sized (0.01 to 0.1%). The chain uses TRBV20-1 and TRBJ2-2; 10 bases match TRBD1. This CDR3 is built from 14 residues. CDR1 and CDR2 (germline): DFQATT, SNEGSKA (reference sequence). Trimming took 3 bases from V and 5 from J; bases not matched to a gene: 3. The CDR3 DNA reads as TGCAGTGCTAGTCGGGACAGGGGAACCGGGGAGCTGTTTTTT. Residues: CSASRDRGTGELFF.